What follows are 2 T cell receptor beta chains derived from one specimen sequenced in a study of CD8 T cells in ankylosing spondylitis. TCRdb independently ran MiXCR on the 5' RACE reads; one entry per CDR3 protein. The sample contains some 270,000 distinct CDR3 sequences, roughly a third of which appear only once. Source material: blood, either unsorted or a sorted T cell fraction (not recorded which). The receptors here all came from a male donor with ankylosing spondylitis or in good health (not recorded which).

The rearrangement uses TRBV20-1 and TRBJ2-5; D unclear. V lost 0 bases and J lost 5, with 13 bases in between. Germline V gives CDR1 DFQATT, CDR2 SNEGSKA (reference sequence). This CDR3 contains 14 residues. CDR3 in DNA: TGCAGTGCTAGAGATCCCAGGACGACGGAGACCCAGTACTTC. Amino acid sequence: CSARDPRTTETQYF.

This clonotype was recorded a few times. This chain joins TRBV5-1 and TRBJ2-1; D not certain. This CDR3 is 14 amino acids long. The germline V gene encodes CDR1 SGHRS and CDR2 YFSETQ. Trimming left V 3 bases short and J 4 bases short, with 11 bases between. CDR3 bases: TGCGCCAGCAGCTCGCTTGCGACTTACAATGAGCAGTTCTTC. It translates to CASSSLATYNEQFF.